In this sample, the clone carrying this TCR beta chain turned up many times. This entry is derived from a study of T cells in Graves' hyperthyroidism and ophthalmopathy. Per the germline V gene, CDR1 is MNHEY and CDR2 is SMNVEV (reference sequence). CDR3 length: 15 residues. Trimming took 4 bases from V and 5 from J; bases not matched to a gene: 10. Template material for amplifying TCR beta CDR3 regions consisted of RNA transcripts. Initially, a first-round RT-PCR of the TCR CDR3 employed the HTBI primer set. TCRdb fed the multiplex PCR reads into MiXCR, producing one record per CDR3 protein. The table includes roughly 380,000 distinct CDR3 sequences, about 14% detected once.

The sample comprised blood. The chain couples TRBV27 to TRBJ1-1; 7 nucleotides line up with TRBD1. The sequence derives from a woman in her sixties with Graves' hyperthyroidism. The CDR3 DNA sequence: TGTGCCAGCAGTTCCAGTCTGACAGGGTGGACTGAAGCTTTCTTT. It translates to CASSSSLTGWTEAFF.